This T cell receptor (beta chain) was sequenced during a study of T-cell memory formation after mild COVID-19. The wider study: Largely, TCR clusters stayed within a single donor. Study-wide points: The SARS-CoV-2 specificity of second-wave clones reaching peak at day 37 remained unverified. Some clones that responded were present in memory (sampled pre-infection), which suggests cross-reactive memory joined.

This clonotype has a handful of counts. Its target is unknown. Each CDR3 protein is one row after TCRdb ran MiXCR on the 5' RACE reads. The sample comprises about 340,000 distinct CDR3 sequences, 20% to 25% of which are singletons, and roughly 23% rests with the top ten. In germline, CDR1 is SGHRS, CDR2 YFSETQ. Trimming stripped 4 bases from V and 7 bases from J, with 14 bases between. The CDR3 loop spans 13 amino acids. The sequenced sample consisted of PBMCs or a T cell subset sorted from them (not recorded which). The origin of this receptor is a man between 18 and 35 years old who had mild COVID-19 (a few samples of this study predate the infection). Cell type and time point are not known. This sequence joins TRBV5-1 and TRBJ1-1; D might be TRBD1 (5 bases). The CDR3 nucleotides are TGCGCCAGCAGCGAGGCAGGGCAGATTGAAGCTTTCTTT. Amino acids: CASSEAGQIEAFF.